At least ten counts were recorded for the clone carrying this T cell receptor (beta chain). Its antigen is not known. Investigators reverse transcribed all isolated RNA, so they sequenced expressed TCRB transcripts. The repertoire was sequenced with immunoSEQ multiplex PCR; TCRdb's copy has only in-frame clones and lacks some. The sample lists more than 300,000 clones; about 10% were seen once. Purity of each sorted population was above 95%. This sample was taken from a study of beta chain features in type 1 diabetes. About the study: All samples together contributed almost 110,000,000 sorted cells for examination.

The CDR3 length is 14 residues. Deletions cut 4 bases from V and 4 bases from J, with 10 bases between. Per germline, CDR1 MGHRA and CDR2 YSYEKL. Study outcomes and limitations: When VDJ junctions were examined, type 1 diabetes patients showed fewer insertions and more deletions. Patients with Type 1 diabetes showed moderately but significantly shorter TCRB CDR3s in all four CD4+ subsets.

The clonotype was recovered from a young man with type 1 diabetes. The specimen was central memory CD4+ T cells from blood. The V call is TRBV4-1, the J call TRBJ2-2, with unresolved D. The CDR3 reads CASSRDPSTGELFF. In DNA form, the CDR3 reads TGCGCCAGCAGCCGAGACCCATCCACCGGGGAGCTGTTTTTT.